This TCR beta chain stems from a study of cytomegalovirus exposure and HLA in healthy donors. Study results and limitations: A later analysis linked a missense variant in DCLRE1C to the trimming of TCR beta V and J genes. Highly shared sequence variants in one cluster were likely a sequencing artifact.

Healthy bone marrow donors made up the donor group. This CDR3 comprises 16 residues. V lost 0 bases to trimming and J lost 5 bases; unmatched junction nucleotides: 8. Germline V gene sequence: CDR1 LGHNA, CDR2 YSLEER. As concerns this clone: What it binds is not known.

With 60 Vbeta and 13 Jbeta primers, the PCR was carried out. Only in-frame clones appear in the TCRdb table, and some are missing; sequencing was by immunoSEQ multiplex PCR. This sample has over 110,000 clones, with 82% found just once. This chain uses TRBV4-3 with TRBJ2-3; 7 bases are a match to TRBD2. The sample comprised PBMCs. The TCR was taken from a male donor in good health and CMV-seronegative. CDR3 DNA sequence: TGCGCCAGCAGCCAAGATAACGGGAGGAGGATAGATACGCAGTATTTT. Translation gives CASSQDNGRRIDTQYF.